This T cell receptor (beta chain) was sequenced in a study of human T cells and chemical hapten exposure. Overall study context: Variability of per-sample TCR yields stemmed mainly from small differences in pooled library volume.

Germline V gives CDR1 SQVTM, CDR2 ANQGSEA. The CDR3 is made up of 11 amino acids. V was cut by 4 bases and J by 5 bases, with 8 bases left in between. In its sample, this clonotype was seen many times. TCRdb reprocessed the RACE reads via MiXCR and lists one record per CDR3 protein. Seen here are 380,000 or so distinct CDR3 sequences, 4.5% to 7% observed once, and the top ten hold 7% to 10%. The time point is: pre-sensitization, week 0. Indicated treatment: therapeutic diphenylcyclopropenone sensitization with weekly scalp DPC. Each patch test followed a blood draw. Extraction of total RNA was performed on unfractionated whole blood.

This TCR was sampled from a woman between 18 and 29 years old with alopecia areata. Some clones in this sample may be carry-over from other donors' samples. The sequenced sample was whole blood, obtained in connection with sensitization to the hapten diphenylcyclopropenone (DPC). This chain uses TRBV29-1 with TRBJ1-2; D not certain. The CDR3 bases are TGCAGCGTTGGGAACTTATATGGCTACACCTTC. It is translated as CSVGNLYGYTF.